The 4 T cell receptor beta chains given below trace back to one sample, sequenced in a study of blood T cell repertoires in COVID-19. Profiling relied on immunoSEQ multiplex PCR, and the TCRdb table lists in-frame clones only, not all of them. The sample shows more than 80,000 clones, more than 65% of them seen only once. What was sequenced was peripheral blood. These receptors all stem from a human donor in a cohort sampled during active COVID-19.

The chain couples TRBV28 to TRBJ1-2; maybe TRBD1 (5 bases). V gave up 2 bases and J gave up 4 bases, with 8 bases separating them. The CDR3 runs 13 residues. Per the germline V gene, CDR1 is MDHEN and CDR2 is SYDVKM. The CDR3 sequence: CASSLAGFYGYTF. The CDR3 DNA is TGTGCCAGCAGTTTAGCAGGGTTCTATGGCTACACCTTC.

A remark on this clone: This same CDR3 is encoded by further DNA sequences in the sample. This rearrangement joins TRBV12-3 or TRBV12-4 to TRBJ1-3, with D tentatively TRBD1 (5 bases). V shed 1 base and J shed 5 bases, with 6 bases lying between them. This CDR3 has 13 amino acids. The CDR3 coding sequence is TGTGCCAGCAGTTTAGGGACACGAAACACCATATATTTT. Protein sequence: CASSLGTRNTIYF.

The chain joins TRBV7-2 to TRBJ2-7; TRBD1 agrees at 9 bases. V was pared by 5 bases and J by 7 bases, with 12 bases of the junction left unmatched. Germline CDR1 is SGHTA and CDR2 is FQGNSA. There are 15 residues in the CDR3. CDR3 protein: CASSQRGQGGGEQYF. CDR3 nucleotide sequence: TGTGCCAGCAGCCAGAGGGGACAGGGAGGTGGTGAGCAGTACTTC.

The gene calls are TRBV2 and TRBJ1-2; the match to TRBD1 covers 7 bases. V gave up 4 bases and J gave up 5 bases; unmatched junction bases: 10. This CDR3 is 15 amino acids long. Germline CDR1 reads SNHLY; CDR2 reads FYNNEI. CDR3 loop: CASSALTGDFYGYTF. CDR3 DNA sequence: TGTGCCAGCAGTGCCCTCACAGGGGATTTTTATGGCTACACCTTC.